Listed below are T cell receptor beta chains from one sample, sequenced in a study of post-analysis software for immune sequencing data. Each CDR3 protein gets one entry after TCRdb re-called the PCR reads with MiXCR. The sample gives 650,000 to 850,000 distinct CDR3 sequences, about 57% of which show up once; under 6% is in the top ten. The material sequenced was blood. The receptor source for this set is a girl aged 5-17 years with multiple sclerosis. Both conserved end residues are part of each CDR3. The D gene is left open where the match is weak. Size is stated for part of the rows, as once, few or many counts, or as a class when the clone is expanded.

v_gene	abundance	d_gene	j_gene	len	CDR3aa	CDR3nt
TRBV6-6	few	-	TRBJ1-2	14	CASSYGDTGKGYTF	TGTGCCAGCAGTTACGGTGATACAGGGAAAGGCTACACCTTC
TRBV3-1	few	-	TRBJ2-7	13	CASSQDLGASQYF	TGTGCCAGCAGCCAAGATTTAGGGGCTTCCCAGTACTTC
TRBV3-1	-	-	TRBJ2-1	15	CASSPDSSLNHEQFF	TGTGCCAGCAGCCCGGACTCATCCCTAAACCATGAGCAGTTCTTC
TRBV5-1	-	-	TRBJ1-5	15	CASSLLGDGNQPQHF	TGCGCCAGCAGCTTGTTGGGGGACGGCAATCAGCCCCAGCATTTT
TRBV12-3/TRBV12-4	few	TRBD1	TRBJ2-7	13	CASSNWTGGSQYF	TGTGCCAGCAGTAATTGGACAGGGGGGTCCCAGTACTTC
TRBV29-1	-	-	TRBJ2-3	12	CSVDRGGSTQYF	TGCAGCGTTGACAGGGGCGGAAGTACGCAGTATTTT
TRBV29-1	-	-	TRBJ2-7	13	CSANRGSTYEQYF	TGCAGCGCCAATAGGGGGTCCACCTACGAGCAGTACTTC
TRBV7-9	-	TRBD1	TRBJ2-7	19	CASSLAAGTGPVFPYEQYF	TGTGCCAGCAGCTTAGCCGCTGGGACAGGTCCGGTTTTCCCCTACGAGCAGTACTTC
TRBV29-1	few	-	TRBJ2-6	14	CSVEEGTGANVLTF	TGCAGCGTTGAAGAGGGTACTGGGGCCAACGTCCTGACTTTC
TRBV7-9	-	TRBD1	TRBJ2-7	15	CASRGDRGEFYEQYF	TGTGCCAGCAGAGGTGACAGGGGGGAATTCTACGAGCAGTACTTC
TRBV12-3/TRBV12-4	-	-	TRBJ2-3	15	CASSADRFGTDTQYF	TGTGCCAGCAGTGCTGACCGATTCGGCACAGATACGCAGTATTTT
TRBV4-1	-	TRBD2	TRBJ2-5	14	CASSGGLAVDEQYF	TGCGCCAGCAGCGGCGGACTAGCTGTCGATGAGCAGTACTTC
TRBV6-2/TRBV6-3	-	-	TRBJ2-5	15	CASSSLGGPQETQYF	TGTGCCAGCAGTTCTCTCGGGGGACCACAAGAGACCCAGTACTTC
TRBV7-6	-	-	TRBJ2-3	16	CASNLGGRSTPHTQYF	TGTGCCAGCAACTTAGGTGGGCGGTCCACACCCCATACGCAGTATTTT
TRBV5-1	-	-	TRBJ2-4	19	CASSWEGQRLSSAKNIQYF	TGCGCCAGCAGCTGGGAGGGACAGAGATTAAGTTCGGCCAAAAACATTCAGTACTTC
TRBV14	-	-	TRBJ1-2	13	CASSQERNYGYTF	TGTGCCAGCAGCCAAGAAAGGAACTATGGCTACACCTTC
TRBV4-1	few	-	TRBJ2-7	15	CASSQFMGPPDEQYF	TGCGCCAGCAGCCAATTTATGGGGCCCCCCGACGAGCAGTACTTC
TRBV12-3/TRBV12-4	-	TRBD2	TRBJ2-2	17	CASSLASGRPITGELFF	TGTGCCAGCAGTTTAGCCAGCGGGAGGCCCATAACCGGGGAGCTGTTTTTT
TRBV5-1	-	-	TRBJ2-1	14	CASSLDQGYNEQFF	TGCGCCAGCAGCTTGGATCAGGGTTACAATGAGCAGTTCTTC
TRBV10-3	few	-	TRBJ1-1	12	CAIRAGTDEAFF	TGTGCCATCAGGGCCGGGACGGATGAAGCTTTCTTT
TRBV5-1	-	TRBD2	TRBJ2-7	16	CASSFGQRGNSYEQYF	TGCGCCAGCAGCTTCGGCCAGCGGGGGAACTCCTACGAGCAGTACTTC
TRBV2	-	-	TRBJ1-2	16	CASSEGGTRTNYGYTF	TGTGCCAGCAGTGAAGGGGGGACAAGGACTAACTATGGCTACACCTTC
TRBV12-3/TRBV12-4	once	-	TRBJ2-3	13	CASIRGTTDTQYF	TGTGCCAGCATAAGAGGGACCACAGATACGCAGTATTTT